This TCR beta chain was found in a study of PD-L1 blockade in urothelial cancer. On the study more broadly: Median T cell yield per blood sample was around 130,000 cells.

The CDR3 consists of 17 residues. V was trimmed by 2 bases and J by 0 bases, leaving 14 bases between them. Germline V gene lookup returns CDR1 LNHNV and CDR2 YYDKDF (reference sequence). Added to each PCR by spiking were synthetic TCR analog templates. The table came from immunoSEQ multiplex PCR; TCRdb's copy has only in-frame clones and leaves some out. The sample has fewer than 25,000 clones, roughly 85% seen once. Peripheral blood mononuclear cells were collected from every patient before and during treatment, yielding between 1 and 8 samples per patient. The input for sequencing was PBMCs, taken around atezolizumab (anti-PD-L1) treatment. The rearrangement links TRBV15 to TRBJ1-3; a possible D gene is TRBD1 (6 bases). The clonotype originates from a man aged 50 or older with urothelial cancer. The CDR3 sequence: CATSRPGTYHSGNTIYF. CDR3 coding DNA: TGTGCCACCAGCAGACCCGGGACATACCACTCTGGAAACACCATATATTTT. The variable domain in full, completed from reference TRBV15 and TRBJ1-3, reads DAMVIQNPRYQVTQFGKPVTLSCSQTLNHNVMYWYQQKSSQAPKLLFHYYDKDFNNEADTPDNFQSRRPNTSFCFLDIRSPGLGDTAMYLCATSRPGTYHSGNTIYFGEGSWLTVV.